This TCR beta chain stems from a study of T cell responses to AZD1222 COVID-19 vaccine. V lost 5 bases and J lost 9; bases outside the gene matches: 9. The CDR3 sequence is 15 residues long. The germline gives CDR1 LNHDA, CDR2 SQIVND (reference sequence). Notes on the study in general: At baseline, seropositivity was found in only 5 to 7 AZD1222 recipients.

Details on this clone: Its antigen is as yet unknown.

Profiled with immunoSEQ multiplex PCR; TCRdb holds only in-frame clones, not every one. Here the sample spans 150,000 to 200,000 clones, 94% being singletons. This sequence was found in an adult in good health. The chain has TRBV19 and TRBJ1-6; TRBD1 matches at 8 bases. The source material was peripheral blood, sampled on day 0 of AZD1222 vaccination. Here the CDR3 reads CASSPGGLMVSPLHF. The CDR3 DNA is TGTGCCAGTAGTCCAGGGGGCTTGATGGTTTCACCCCTCCACTTT.